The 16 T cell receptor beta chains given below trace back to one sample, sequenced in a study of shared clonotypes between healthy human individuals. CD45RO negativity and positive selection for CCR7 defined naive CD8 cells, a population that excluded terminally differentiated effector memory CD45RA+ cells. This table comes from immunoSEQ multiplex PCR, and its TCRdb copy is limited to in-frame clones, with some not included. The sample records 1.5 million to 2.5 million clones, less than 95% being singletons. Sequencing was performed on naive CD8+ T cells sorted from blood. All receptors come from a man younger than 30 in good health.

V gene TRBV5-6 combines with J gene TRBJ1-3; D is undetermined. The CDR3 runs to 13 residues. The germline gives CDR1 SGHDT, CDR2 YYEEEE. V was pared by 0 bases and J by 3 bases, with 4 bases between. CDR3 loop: CASSLVVGNTIYF. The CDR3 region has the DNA TGTGCCAGCAGCTTGGTGGTTGGAAACACCATATATTTT.

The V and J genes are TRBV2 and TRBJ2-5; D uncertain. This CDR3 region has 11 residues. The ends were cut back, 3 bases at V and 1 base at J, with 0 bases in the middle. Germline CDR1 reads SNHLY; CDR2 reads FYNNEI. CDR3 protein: CASSDQETQYF. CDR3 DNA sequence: TGTGCCAGCAGTGACCAAGAGACCCAGTACTTC.

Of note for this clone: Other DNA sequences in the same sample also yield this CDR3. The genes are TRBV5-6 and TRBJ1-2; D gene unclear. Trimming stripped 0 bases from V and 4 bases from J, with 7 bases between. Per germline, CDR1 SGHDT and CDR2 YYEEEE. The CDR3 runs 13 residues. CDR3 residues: CASSLGGVYGYTF. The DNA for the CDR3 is TGTGCCAGCAGCTTGGGGGGTGTCTATGGCTACACCTTC.

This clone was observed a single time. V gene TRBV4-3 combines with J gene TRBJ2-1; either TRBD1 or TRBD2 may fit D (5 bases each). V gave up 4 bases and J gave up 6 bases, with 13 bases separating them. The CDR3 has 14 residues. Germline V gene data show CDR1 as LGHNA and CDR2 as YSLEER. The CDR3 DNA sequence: TGCGCCAGCAGCCTAGAACGGGGCTCCAATGAGCAGTTCTTC. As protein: CASSLERGSNEQFF.

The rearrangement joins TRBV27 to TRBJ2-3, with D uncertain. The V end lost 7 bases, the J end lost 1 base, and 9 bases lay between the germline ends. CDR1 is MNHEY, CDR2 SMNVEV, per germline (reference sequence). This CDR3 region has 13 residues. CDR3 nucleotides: TGTGCCAGCACCCCTGGGGGCACAGATACGCAGTATTTT. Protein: CASTPGGTDTQYF.

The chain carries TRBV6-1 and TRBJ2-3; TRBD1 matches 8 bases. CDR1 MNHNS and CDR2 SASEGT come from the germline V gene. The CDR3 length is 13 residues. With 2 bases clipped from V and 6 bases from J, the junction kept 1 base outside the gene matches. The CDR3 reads CASSEQGADTQYF. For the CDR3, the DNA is TGTGCCAGCAGTGAACAGGGGGCCGATACGCAGTATTTT.

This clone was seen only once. The CDR3 nucleotides are TGTGCCAGCAGGGTACAGGGGTCTAGCACAGATACGCAGTATTTT. It translates to CASRVQGSSTDTQYF. V is TRBV5-6 and J is TRBJ2-3; 7 bases are a match to TRBD1. Germline lookup yields CDR1 SGHDT and CDR2 YYEEEE. With 5 bases clipped from V and 0 bases from J, the junction kept 6 bases outside the gene matches. The length of the CDR3 is 15 residues.

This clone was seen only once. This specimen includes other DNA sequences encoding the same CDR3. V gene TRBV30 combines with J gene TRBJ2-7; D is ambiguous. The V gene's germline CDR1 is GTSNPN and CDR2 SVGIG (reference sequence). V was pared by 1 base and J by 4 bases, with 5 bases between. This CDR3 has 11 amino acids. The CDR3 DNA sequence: TGTGCCTGGAGTGACGGGTACGAGCAGTACTTC. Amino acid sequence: CAWSDGYEQYF.

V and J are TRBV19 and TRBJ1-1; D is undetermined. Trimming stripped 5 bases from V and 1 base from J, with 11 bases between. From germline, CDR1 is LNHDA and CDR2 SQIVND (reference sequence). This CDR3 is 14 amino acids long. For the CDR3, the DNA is TGTGCCAGTAGTTCGGGTTCAGGGAACACTGAAGCTTTCTTT. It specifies CASSSGSGNTEAFF.

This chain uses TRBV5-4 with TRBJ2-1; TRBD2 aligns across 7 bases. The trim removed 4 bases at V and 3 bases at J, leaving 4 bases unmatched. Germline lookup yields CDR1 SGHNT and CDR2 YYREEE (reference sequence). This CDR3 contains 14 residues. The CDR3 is CASSPSGGYNEQFF. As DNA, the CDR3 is TGTGCCAGCAGCCCTAGCGGCGGCTACAATGAGCAGTTCTTC.

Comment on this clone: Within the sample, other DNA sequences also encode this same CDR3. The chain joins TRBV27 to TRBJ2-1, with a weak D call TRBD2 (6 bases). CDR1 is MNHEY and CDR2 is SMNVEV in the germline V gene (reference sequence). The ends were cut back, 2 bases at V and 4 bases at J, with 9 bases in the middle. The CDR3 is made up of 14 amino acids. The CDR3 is CASSLGGPYNEQFF. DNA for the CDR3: TGTGCCAGCAGTTTAGGAGGGCCATACAATGAGCAGTTCTTC.

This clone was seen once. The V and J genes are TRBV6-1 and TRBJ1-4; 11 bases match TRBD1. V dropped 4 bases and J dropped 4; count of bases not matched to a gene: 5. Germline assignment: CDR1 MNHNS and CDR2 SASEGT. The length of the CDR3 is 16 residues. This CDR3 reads CASSAGDRGINEKLFF. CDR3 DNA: TGTGCCAGCAGTGCCGGGGACAGGGGGATTAATGAAAAACTGTTTTTT.

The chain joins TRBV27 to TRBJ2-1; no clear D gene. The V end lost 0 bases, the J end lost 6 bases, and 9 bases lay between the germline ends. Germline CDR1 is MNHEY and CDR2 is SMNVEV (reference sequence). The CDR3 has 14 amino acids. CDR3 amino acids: CASSLSSLGNEQFF. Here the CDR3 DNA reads TGTGCCAGCAGTTTATCAAGTCTAGGCAATGAGCAGTTCTTC.

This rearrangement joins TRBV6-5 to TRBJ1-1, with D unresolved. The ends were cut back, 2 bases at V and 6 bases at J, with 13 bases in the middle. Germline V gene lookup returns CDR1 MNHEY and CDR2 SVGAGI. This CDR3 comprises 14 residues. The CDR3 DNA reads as TGTGCCAGCAGTTACCGTACGGGTCGGGCTGAAGCTTTCTTT. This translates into CASSYRTGRAEAFF.

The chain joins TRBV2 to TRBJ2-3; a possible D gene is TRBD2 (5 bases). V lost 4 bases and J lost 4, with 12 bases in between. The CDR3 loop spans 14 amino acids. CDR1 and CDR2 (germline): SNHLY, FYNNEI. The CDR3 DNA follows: TGTGCCAGCAGTGCACTACTAGATCCAGATACGCAGTATTTT. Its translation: CASSALLDPDTQYF.

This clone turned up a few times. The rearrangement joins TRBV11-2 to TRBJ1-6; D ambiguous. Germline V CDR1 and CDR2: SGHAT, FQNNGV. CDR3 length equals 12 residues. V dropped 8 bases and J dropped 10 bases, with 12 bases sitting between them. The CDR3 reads CASGLGTSPLHF. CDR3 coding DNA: TGTGCCAGCGGGTTGGGAACCTCACCCCTCCACTTT.